These 10 T cell receptor beta chains share one sample of origin, sequenced in a study of blood T cell repertoires in COVID-19. The table came from immunoSEQ multiplex PCR; TCRdb's copy has only in-frame clones and leaves some out. This table holds 200,000 to 250,000 clones, 83% found once. Sequenced: peripheral blood. Source of these receptors: a man over 45 with active or convalescent COVID-19.

The rearrangement links TRBV9 to TRBJ1-1; no firm D call. Germline V gives CDR1 SGDLS, CDR2 YYNGEE. This CDR3 region has 15 residues. Between the trimmed V and J ends, which lost 0 bases and 2 bases, there was a span of 11 bases. CDR3 sequence: CASSVDPQSNTEAFF. Written as DNA, the CDR3 is TGTGCCAGCAGCGTAGACCCACAGAGTAACACTGAAGCTTTCTTT.

The genes are TRBV7-9 and TRBJ2-3; TRBD1 aligns across 10 bases. After removal of 5 bases from V and 4 bases from J, the junction contained 15 bases not matched to a gene. The CDR3 runs 18 residues. Germline lookup yields CDR1 SEHNR and CDR2 FQNEAQ (reference sequence). The DNA of the CDR3 is TGTGCCAGCAGCCCCACCCGGGGACAGGGGAGGATTGCAGATACGCAGTATTTT. It encodes CASSPTRGQGRIADTQYF.

The genes are TRBV15 and TRBJ1-1, with TRBD1 identical over 7 bases. This CDR3 contains 16 residues. After removal of 0 bases from V and 0 bases from J, the junction contained 4 bases not matched to a gene. CDR1 and CDR2 (germline): LNHNV, YYDKDF (reference sequence). Here the CDR3 reads CATSRDWGQLNTEAFF. The CDR3 coding sequence is TGTGCCACCAGCAGAGATTGGGGACAGCTGAACACTGAAGCTTTCTTT. Full variable domain (remainder filled in from reference TRBV15 and TRBJ1-1): DAMVIQNPRYQVTQFGKPVTLSCSQTLNHNVMYWYQQKSSQAPKLLFHYYDKDFNNEADTPDNFQSRRPNTSFCFLDIRSPGLGDTAMYLCATSRDWGQLNTEAFFGQGTRLTVV.

The genes are TRBV5-1 and TRBJ2-3; 12 positions match TRBD2. The V and J ends lost 4 bases and 2 bases, in that order; junction bases with no gene match: 5. CDR1 SGHRS and CDR2 YFSETQ come from the germline V gene. CDR3 size: 16 residues. The CDR3 here is CASSGLAGTLTDTQYF. The CDR3 DNA reads as TGCGCCAGCAGCGGACTAGCGGGGACCCTCACAGATACGCAGTATTTT.

The gene calls are TRBV19 and TRBJ1-5; D possibly corresponds to TRBD1 (6 bases). The CDR3 consists of 17 residues. The germline V and J ends were trimmed by 4 bases and 7 bases, with 23 bases remaining between them. Germline V gene sequence: CDR1 LNHDA, CDR2 SQIVND (reference sequence). The CDR3 DNA reads as TGTGCCAGTAGTACCAAACGAGACAGGAAAGGGGAACAGCCCCAGCATTTT. It codes for CASSTKRDRKGEQPQHF.

V is TRBV28 and J is TRBJ2-5; a weak D match, TRBD1 (5 bases). CDR1 is MDHEN and CDR2 is SYDVKM in the germline V gene. Trimming stripped 1 base from V and 3 bases from J, with 12 bases between. The CDR3 sequence is 15 residues long. The CDR3 reads CASSLYRSGKETQYF. DNA of the CDR3: TGTGCCAGCAGTTTATACAGGTCGGGCAAAGAGACCCAGTACTTC.

The chain has TRBV7-2 and TRBJ1-2; D is perhaps TRBD1 (5 bases). The germline V gene has CDR1 SGHTA and CDR2 FQGNSA. V was pared by 3 bases and J by 6 bases, with 11 bases between. CDR3 length: 13 amino acids. CDR3 region: CASSFQGGDGYTF. CDR3 sequence (DNA): TGTGCCAGCAGCTTTCAGGGAGGGGATGGCTACACCTTC. Full variable domain (remainder filled in from reference TRBV7-2 and TRBJ1-2): GAGVSQSPSNKVTEKGKDVELRCDPISGHTALYWYRQSLGQGLEFLIYFQGNSAPDKSGLPSDRFSAERTGGSVSTLTIQRTQQEDSAVYLCASSFQGGDGYTFGSGTRLTVV.

The J gene is TRBJ1-1, the V gene TRBV9, with a tentative D call TRBD1 (6 bases). The V end was cut by 0 bases, the J end by 6 bases, with 12 bases between. CDR1 is SGDLS and CDR2 is YYNGEE in the germline V gene. CDR3 length: 14 amino acids. CDR3 nucleotides: TGTGCCAGCAGCGTAGCTCCGTCAGGGGCTGAAGCTTTCTTT. It encodes CASSVAPSGAEAFF.

This rearrangement joins TRBV7-9 to TRBJ2-3; 7 nucleotides agree with TRBD1. The CDR3 runs to 15 residues. The germline V gene encodes CDR1 SEHNR and CDR2 FQNEAQ (reference sequence). Trimming cost V 0 bases and J 2 bases; bases outside gene matches: 2. The CDR3 sequence: CASSLATGLTDTQYF. In nucleotides, the CDR3 is TGTGCCAGCAGCTTAGCGACAGGGCTCACAGATACGCAGTATTTT.

This clone was detected only a few times. The V and J genes are TRBV27 and TRBJ2-3; 7 nucleotides align to TRBD2. The CDR3 contains 16 residues. Germline values: CDR1 MNHEY, CDR2 SMNVEV (reference sequence). The trim removed 6 bases at V and 4 bases at J, leaving 13 bases unmatched. The chain's CDR3 is CASSGEGPGGPDTQYF. CDR3 in DNA: TGTGCCAGCAGCGGGGAGGGACCCGGCGGACCAGATACGCAGTATTTT.